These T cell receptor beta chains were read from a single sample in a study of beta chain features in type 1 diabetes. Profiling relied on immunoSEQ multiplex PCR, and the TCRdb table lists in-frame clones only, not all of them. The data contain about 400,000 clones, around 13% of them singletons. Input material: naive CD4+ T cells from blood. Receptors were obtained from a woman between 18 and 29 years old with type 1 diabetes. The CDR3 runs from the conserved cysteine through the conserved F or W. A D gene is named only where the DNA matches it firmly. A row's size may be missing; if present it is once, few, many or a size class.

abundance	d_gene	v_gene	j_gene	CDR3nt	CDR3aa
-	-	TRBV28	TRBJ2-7	TGTGCCAGCAGTCAGGAGGGGTACGAGCAGTACTTC	CASSQEGYEQYF
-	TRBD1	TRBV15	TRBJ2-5	TGTGCCACCAGCACAGGGGGTCAGGGCGAGACCCAGTACTTC	CATSTGGQGETQYF
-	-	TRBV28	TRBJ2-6	TGTGCCAGCCAGGGGACGGGGGGGGCCAACGTCCTGACTTTC	CASQGTGGANVLTF
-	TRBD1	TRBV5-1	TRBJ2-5	TGCGCCAGCAGCTTGGGCGGGACAGGAAAAGAGACCCAGTACTTC	CASSLGGTGKETQYF
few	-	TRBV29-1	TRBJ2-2	TGCAGCGTTGAAGAGCAGGCTTCCGGGGAGCTGTTTTTT	CSVEEQASGELFF
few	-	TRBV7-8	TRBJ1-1	TGTGCCAGCAGCTCCAGGGTCCCCACTGAAGCTTTCTTT	CASSSRVPTEAFF
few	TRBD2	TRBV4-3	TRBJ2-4	TGCGCCAGCAGCCATCCCGCCGGGACTAGCGGGAGGGGTGGCAAAAACATTCAGTACTTC	CASSHPAGTSGRGGKNIQYF
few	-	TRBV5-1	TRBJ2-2	TGCGCCAGCAGCAATGCCTCGGGCGGGGCGAACACCGGGGAGCTGTTTTTT	CASSNASGGANTGELFF
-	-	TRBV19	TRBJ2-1	TGTGCCAGTAGCACCACTGGGCGGGACCTGTACAATGAGCAGTTCTTC	CASSTTGRDLYNEQFF
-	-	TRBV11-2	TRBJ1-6	TGTGCCAGCAGGGGTCGGACAAATCTCCACTTT	CASRGRTNLHF
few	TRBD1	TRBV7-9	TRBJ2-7	TGTGCCAGCTCGGGACAGGGGCTCTCCTACGAGCAGTACTTC	CASSGQGLSYEQYF
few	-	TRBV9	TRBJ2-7	TGTGCCCAACACGCGCGTCGATACTACGAGCAGTACTTC	CAQHARRYYEQYF
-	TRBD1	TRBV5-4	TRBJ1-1	TGTGCCAGCAGCCCTAGACAGGGACCGAACACTGAAGCTTTCTTT	CASSPRQGPNTEAFF
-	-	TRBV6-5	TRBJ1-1	TGTGCCAGCAATTCTTACACTGAAGCTTTCTTT	CASNSYTEAFF
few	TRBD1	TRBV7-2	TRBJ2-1	TGTGCCAGCAGCCAAAGACAGGGACGCAATGAGCAGTTCTTC	CASSQRQGRNEQFF
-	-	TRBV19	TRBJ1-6	TGTGCCAGTAGTTCAGAGGCACCCAATTCACCCCTCCACTTT	CASSSEAPNSPLHF
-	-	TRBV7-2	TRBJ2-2	TGTGCCAGCAGCTTAGCGGGCAGGATATACACCGGGGAGCTGTTTTTT	CASSLAGRIYTGELFF
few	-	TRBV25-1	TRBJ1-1	TGTGCCAGCAGTGATCGGTTGACTGAAGCTTTCTTT	CASSDRLTEAFF
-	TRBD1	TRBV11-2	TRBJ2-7	TGTGCCAGCAGCCGGGACAGGGGTCACGAGCAGTACTTC	CASSRDRGHEQYF
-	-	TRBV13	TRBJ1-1	TGTGCCAGCAGCTTAGTAGGGTCCCCGGGGGGTTTCTTT	CASSLVGSPGGFF